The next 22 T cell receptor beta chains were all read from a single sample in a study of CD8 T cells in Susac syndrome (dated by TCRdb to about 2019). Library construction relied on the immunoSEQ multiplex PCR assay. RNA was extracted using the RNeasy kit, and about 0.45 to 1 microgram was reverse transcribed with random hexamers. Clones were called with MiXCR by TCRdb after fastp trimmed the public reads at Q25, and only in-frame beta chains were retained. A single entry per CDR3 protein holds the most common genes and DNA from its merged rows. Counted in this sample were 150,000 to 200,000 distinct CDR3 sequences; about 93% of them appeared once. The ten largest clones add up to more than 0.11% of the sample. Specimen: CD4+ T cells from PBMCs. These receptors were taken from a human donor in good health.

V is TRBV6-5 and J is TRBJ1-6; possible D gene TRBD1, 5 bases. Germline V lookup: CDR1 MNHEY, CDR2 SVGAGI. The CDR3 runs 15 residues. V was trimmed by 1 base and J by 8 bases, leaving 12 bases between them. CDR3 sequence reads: CASSYFSTDDSPLHF. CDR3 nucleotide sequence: TGTGCCAGCAGTTACTTCTCGACAGATGATTCACCCCTCCACTTT.

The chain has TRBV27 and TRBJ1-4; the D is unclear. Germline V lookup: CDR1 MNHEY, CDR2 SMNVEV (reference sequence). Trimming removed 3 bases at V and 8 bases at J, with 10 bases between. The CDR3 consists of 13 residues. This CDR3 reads CASSFDPWEKLFF. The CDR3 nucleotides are TGTGCCAGCAGTTTTGACCCTTGGGAAAAACTGTTTTTT.

As DNA, the CDR3 is TGTGCCAGCCGACCGCCAGGCCGTCATAATTCACCCCTCCACTTT. Translation: CASRPPGRHNSPLHF. The chain is built from TRBV11-2 and TRBJ1-6, with unresolved D. Germline V gene data show CDR1 as SGHAT and CDR2 as FQNNGV. The CDR3 consists of 15 residues. V gave up 8 bases and J gave up 5 bases, with 16 bases separating them. Filled out from reference TRBV11-2 and TRBJ1-6, the complete variable domain reads EAGVAQSPRYKIIEKRQSVAFWCNPISGHATLYWYQQILGQGPKLLIQFQNNGVVDDSQLPKDRFSAERLKGVDSTLKIQPAKLEDSAVYLCASRPPGRHNSPLHFGNGTRLTVT.

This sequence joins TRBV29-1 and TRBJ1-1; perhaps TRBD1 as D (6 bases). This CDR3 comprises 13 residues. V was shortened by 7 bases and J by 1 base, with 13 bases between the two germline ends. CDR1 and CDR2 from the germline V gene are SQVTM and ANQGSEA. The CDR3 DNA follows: TGCAGCGCTGGAACAGGGACGAACACTGAAGCTTTCTTT. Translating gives CSAGTGTNTEAFF. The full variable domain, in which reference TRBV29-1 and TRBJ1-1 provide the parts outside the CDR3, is SAVISQKPSRDICQRGTSLTIQCQVDSQVTMMFWYRQQPGQSLTLIATANQGSEATYESGFVIDKFPISRPNLTFSTLTVSNMSPEDSSIYLCSAGTGTNTEAFFGQGTRLTVV.

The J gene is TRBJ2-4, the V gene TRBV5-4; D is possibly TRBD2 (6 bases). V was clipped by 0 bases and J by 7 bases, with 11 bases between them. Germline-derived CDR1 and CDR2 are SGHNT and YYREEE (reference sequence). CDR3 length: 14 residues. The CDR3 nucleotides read TGTGCCAGCAGCTTGGCCGGGACTTTGAACATTCAGTACTTC. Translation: CASSLAGTLNIQYF.

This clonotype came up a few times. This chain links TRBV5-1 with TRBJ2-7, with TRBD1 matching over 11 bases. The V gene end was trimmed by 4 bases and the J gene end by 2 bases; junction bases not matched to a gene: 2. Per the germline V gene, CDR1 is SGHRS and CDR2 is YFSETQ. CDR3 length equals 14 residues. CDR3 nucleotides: TGCGCCAGCAGCGCGGGACAGGGGGCCTACGAGCAGTACTTC. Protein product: CASSAGQGAYEQYF.

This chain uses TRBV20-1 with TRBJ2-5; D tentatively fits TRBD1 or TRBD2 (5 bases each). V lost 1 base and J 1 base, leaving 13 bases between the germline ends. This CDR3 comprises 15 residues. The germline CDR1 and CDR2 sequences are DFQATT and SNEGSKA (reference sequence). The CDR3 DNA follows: TGCAGTGCTAGAGTTAGTTCGGGGCCCCAAGAGACCCAGTACTTC. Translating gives CSARVSSGPQETQYF.

The CDR3 region is CACSRGYGYTF. The CDR3 nucleotides read TGTGCCTGCTCCCGGGGATATGGCTACACCTTC. This chain connects TRBV30 to TRBJ1-2, with unresolved D. From germline, CDR1 is GTSNPN and CDR2 SVGIG (reference sequence). This CDR3 has 11 amino acids. V was shortened by 6 bases and J by 5 bases, with 10 bases between the two germline ends.

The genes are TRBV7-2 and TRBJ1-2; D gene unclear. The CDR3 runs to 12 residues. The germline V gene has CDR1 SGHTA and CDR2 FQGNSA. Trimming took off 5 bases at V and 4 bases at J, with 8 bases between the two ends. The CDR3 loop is CASSQDFYGYTF. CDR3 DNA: TGTGCCAGCAGCCAGGACTTCTATGGCTACACCTTC.

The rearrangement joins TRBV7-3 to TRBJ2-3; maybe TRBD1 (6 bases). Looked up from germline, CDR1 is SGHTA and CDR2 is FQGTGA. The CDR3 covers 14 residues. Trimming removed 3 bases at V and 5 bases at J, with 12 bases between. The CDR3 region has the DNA TGTGCCAGCAGCTTTCAGGGGCTGGGAGATACGCAGTATTTT. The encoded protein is CASSFQGLGDTQYF.

The CDR3 reads CASTTGAAGGGTGELFF. CDR3 bases: TGTGCCAGCACCACCGGGGCGGCAGGGGGCGGCACCGGGGAGCTGTTTTTT. The rearrangement links TRBV2 to TRBJ2-2; 8 nucleotides align to TRBD1. CDR3 length equals 17 residues. The V and J ends lost 7 bases and 4 bases, in that order; junction bases with no gene match: 14. Germline V gives CDR1 SNHLY, CDR2 FYNNEI.

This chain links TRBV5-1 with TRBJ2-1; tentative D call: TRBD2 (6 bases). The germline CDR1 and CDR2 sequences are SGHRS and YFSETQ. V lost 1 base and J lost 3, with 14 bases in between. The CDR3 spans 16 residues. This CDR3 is CASSLIPQEGYNEQFF. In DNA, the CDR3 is TGCGCCAGCAGCTTGATACCCCAGGAGGGCTACAATGAGCAGTTCTTC. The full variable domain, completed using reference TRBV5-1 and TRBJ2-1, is KAGVTQTPRYLIKTRGQQVTLSCSPISGHRSVSWYQQTPGQGLQFLFEYFSETQRNKGNFPGRFSGRQFSNSRSEMNVSTLELGDSALYLCASSLIPQEGYNEQFFGPGTRLTVL.

The CDR3 region is CASTFAGANTGELFF. For the CDR3, the DNA is TGTGCCAGCACTTTCGCAGGGGCGAACACCGGGGAGCTGTTTTTT. The chain links TRBV5-6 to TRBJ2-2; weak D call: TRBD1 (6 bases). Trimming left V 6 bases short and J 0 bases short, with 12 bases between. The CDR3 covers 15 residues. Germline V CDR1 and CDR2: SGHDT, YYEEEE.

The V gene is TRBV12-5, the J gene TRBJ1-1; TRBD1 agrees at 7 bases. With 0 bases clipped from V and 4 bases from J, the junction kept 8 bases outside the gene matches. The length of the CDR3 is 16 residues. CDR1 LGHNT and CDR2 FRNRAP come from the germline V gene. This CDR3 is CASGLVLDRKGTEAFF. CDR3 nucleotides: TGTGCTAGTGGTTTGGTTTTGGACAGGAAGGGCACTGAAGCTTTCTTT. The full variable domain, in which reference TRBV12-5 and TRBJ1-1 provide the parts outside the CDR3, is DARVTQTPRHKVTEMGQEVTMRCQPILGHNTVFWYRQTMMQGLELLAYFRNRAPLDDSGMPKDRFSAEMPDATLATLKIQPSEPRDSAVYFCASGLVLDRKGTEAFFGQGTRLTVV.

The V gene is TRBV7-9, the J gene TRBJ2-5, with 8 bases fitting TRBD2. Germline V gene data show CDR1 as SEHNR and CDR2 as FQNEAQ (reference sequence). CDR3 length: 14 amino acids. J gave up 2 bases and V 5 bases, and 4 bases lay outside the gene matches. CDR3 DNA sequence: TGTGCCAGCAGCCAGGGACTAGGACAAGAGACCCAGTACTTC. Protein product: CASSQGLGQETQYF.

The DNA for the CDR3 is TGTGCCGGCACACGGGGCCGGACTAACTATGGCTACACCTTC. It is translated as CAGTRGRTNYGYTF. This sequence joins TRBV2 and TRBJ1-2, with D possibly matching TRBD1 (5 bases). V was pared by 11 bases and J by 0 bases, with 16 bases between. Germline V lookup: CDR1 SNHLY, CDR2 FYNNEI. The CDR3 covers 14 residues.

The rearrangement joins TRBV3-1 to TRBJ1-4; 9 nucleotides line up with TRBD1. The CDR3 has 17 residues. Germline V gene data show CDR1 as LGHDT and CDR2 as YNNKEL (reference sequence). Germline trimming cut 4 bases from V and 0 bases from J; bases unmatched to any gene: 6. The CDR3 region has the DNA TGTGCCAGCAGCCGGTGGACAGGGGCCTCAACTAATGAAAAACTGTTTTTT. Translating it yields CASSRWTGASTNEKLFF. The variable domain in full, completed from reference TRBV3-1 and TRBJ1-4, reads DTAVSQTPKYLVTQMGNDKSIKCEQNLGHDTMYWYKQDSKKFLKIMFSYNNKELIINETVPNRFSPKSPDKAHLNLHINSLELGDSAVYFCASSRWTGASTNEKLFFGSGTQLSVL.

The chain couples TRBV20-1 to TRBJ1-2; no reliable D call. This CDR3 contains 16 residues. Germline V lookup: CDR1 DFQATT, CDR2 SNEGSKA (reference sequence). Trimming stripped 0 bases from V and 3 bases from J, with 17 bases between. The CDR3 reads CSAREATFVSDYGYTF. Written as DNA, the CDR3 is TGCAGTGCTAGAGAGGCCACCTTTGTCTCGGACTATGGCTACACCTTC.

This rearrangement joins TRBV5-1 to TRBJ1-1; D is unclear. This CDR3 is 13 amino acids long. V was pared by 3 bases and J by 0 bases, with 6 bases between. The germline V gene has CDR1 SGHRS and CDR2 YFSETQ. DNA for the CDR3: TGCGCCAGCAGCTCAGCCTTGAACACTGAAGCTTTCTTT. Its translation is CASSSALNTEAFF.

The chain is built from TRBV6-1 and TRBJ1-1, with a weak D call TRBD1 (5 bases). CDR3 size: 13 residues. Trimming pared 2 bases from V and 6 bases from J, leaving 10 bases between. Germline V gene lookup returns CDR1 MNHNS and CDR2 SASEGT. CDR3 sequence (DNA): TGTGCCAGCAGTGAATCAGGAGGGGCTGAAGCTTTCTTT. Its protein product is CASSESGGAEAFF.

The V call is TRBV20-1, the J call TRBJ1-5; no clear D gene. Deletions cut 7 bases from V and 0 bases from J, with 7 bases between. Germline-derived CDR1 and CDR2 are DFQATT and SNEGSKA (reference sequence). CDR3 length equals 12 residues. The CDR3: CSVGYSNQPQHF. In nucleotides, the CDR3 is TGCAGTGTAGGATATAGCAATCAGCCCCAGCATTTT.

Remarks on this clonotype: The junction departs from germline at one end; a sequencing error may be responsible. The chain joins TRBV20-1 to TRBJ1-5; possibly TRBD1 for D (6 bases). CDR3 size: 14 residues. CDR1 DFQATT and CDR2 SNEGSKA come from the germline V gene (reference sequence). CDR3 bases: TGCAGTGCCGAGGCCGGGGGCAGCAATCAGCCACAGCATTTT. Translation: CSAEAGGSNQPQHF.